This TCR beta chain was recorded in a study of T-cell reconstitution after alpha-beta-depleted transplantation in children. Unique molecular identifiers were used to barcode this TCRbeta library. One entry per CDR3 protein results from TCRdb running MiXCR on the PCR reads. The sample includes 97,000 or so distinct CDR3 sequences, 4.5% to 7.5% of them seen just once. This clonotype has more than one count but fewer than ten. Its antigen is still unknown. Study-wide findings and caveats: About two months after transplant, alpha-beta T cells reportedly came from several hundred expanded graft clones. Some patients' high day-60 TCRbeta diversity was attributed to recipient cells surviving conditioning.

The CDR3 has 13 residues. Germline trimming cut 10 bases from V and 6 bases from J; bases unmatched to any gene: 10. Germline CDR1 MNHNY, CDR2 SVGAGI (reference sequence). Specimen: PBMCs, mostly from graft donor cells, collected 60 days after TCRalphabeta/CD19-depleted stem cell transplant. The receptor was isolated from a female patient aged 2-15 years who had a stem cell transplant for Fanconi anemia, so the T cells may come from the graft donor. The chain couples TRBV6-6 to TRBJ1-1; TRBD1 matches 8 bases. The CDR3 DNA follows: TGTGCCACCCAGGGGGCAATCTACGCTGAAGCTTTCTTT. Amino acid sequence: CATQGAIYAEAFF.